This TCR beta chain was found in a study of vaccination effects on CD4 cells after COVID-19. Whole-study results and caveats: At late timepoints after vaccination, vaccine- and infection-induced clones shrank markedly. The authors studied few convalescent patients and collected no early post-infection timepoints.

Trimming cost V 6 bases and J 5 bases; bases outside gene matches: 10. The CDR3 loop spans 15 amino acids. Germline V gene data show CDR1 as SGHTA and CDR2 as FQGNSA. Turning to this clone: Its cognate antigen is unknown.

Only in-frame clones appear in the TCRdb table, and some are missing; sequencing was by immunoSEQ multiplex PCR. This sample has approximately 22,000 clones, with 73% found just once. Under the ViraFEST assay, PBMC were stimulated with viral peptide pools so that antigen-specific CD4+ T cells expanded. Sequencing was performed afterwards. At the end of around eleven days of culture, CD4+ T cells were isolated. Having tested negative for nucleocapsid antibodies, the vaccine recipients showed no prior SARS-CoV-2 infection. The rearrangement links TRBV7-2 to TRBJ1-1; 9 bases line up with TRBD1. The sequence was collected from a human donor who received a COVID-19 vaccine. The sample here was CD4+ T cells from PBMCs cultured with HCoV-229E spike peptides, taken before COVID-19 vaccination. CDR3 nucleotide sequence: TGTGCCAGCAGACCTCCACAGGGGGCGAGGACTGAAGCTTTCTTT. Protein sequence: CASRPPQGARTEAFF.